This entry lists 14 T cell receptor beta chains sequenced from one sample in a study of CD8 T cells in Susac syndrome. Reverse transcription of roughly 0.5 to 1 ug RNA used random hexamers. TCRdb analysed the immunoSEQ multiplex PCR reads with MiXCR anew, one entry per CDR3 protein. The sample holds over 95,000 distinct CDR3 sequences; roughly 92% are singletons and the top ten take about 0.11%. Sequencing was done on a sample of CD8+ T cells from PBMCs. The source of these receptors is a human donor in good health.

V is TRBV27 and J is TRBJ1-1; D gene uncertain. CDR3 length: 14 residues. Trimming left V 6 bases short and J 0 bases short, with 11 bases between. Germline CDR1 MNHEY, CDR2 SMNVEV (reference sequence). CDR3 DNA sequence: TGTGCCAGCAGCTTTAGGCGGGTGAACACTGAAGCTTTCTTT. Translation: CASSFRRVNTEAFF.

This sequence joins TRBV29-1 and TRBJ1-6, with unresolved D. CDR1 is SQVTM and CDR2 is ANQGSEA in the germline V gene. V dropped 4 bases and J dropped 6 bases, with 16 bases sitting between them. The length of the CDR3 is 15 residues. CDR3 loop: CSVGEGAVGNSPLHF. Written as DNA, the CDR3 is TGCAGCGTTGGTGAGGGCGCGGTTGGTAATTCACCCCTCCACTTT.

CDR3 sequence (DNA): TGCAGCGTCCGGGACACTAGTCTTAGCGAGCAGTACTTC. Translated, it gives CSVRDTSLSEQYF. The chain recombines TRBV29-1 with TRBJ2-7; a weak D match, TRBD1 (6 bases). Germline V gene sequence: CDR1 SQVTM, CDR2 ANQGSEA. V dropped 6 bases and J dropped 6 bases, with 18 bases sitting between them. There are 13 residues in the CDR3.

The genes are TRBV11-1 and TRBJ2-3; 7 bases agree with TRBD1. Trimming cost V 5 bases and J 2 bases; bases outside gene matches: 7. The CDR3 length is 15 residues. Germline-derived CDR1 and CDR2 are SGHAT and FQDESV (reference sequence). CDR3 amino acids: CASSGQGVITDTQYF. CDR3 bases: TGTGCCAGCAGCGGCCAGGGGGTCATCACAGATACGCAGTATTTT.

The chain couples TRBV19 to TRBJ2-1; 9 bases match TRBD2. Germline V gene sequence: CDR1 LNHDA, CDR2 SQIVND (reference sequence). This CDR3 has 14 amino acids. J lost 7 bases, V lost 1 base, and 2 bases had no gene match. Written as DNA, the CDR3 is TGTGCCAGTAGTATAGTGACTAGCGGAAATGAGCAGTTCTTC. Translation: CASSIVTSGNEQFF.

This chain connects TRBV19 to TRBJ1-1; weak D call: TRBD1 (5 bases). V gave up 1 base and J gave up 3 bases, with 9 bases separating them. CDR3 length equals 14 residues. Germline-derived CDR1 and CDR2 are LNHDA and SQIVND (reference sequence). CDR3 in amino acids: CASSIAGPYTEAFF. The CDR3 coding sequence is TGTGCCAGTAGTATAGCGGGGCCCTACACTGAAGCTTTCTTT.

The chain combines TRBV6-1 with TRBJ2-5; D gene uncertain. This CDR3 is built from 11 residues. Germline loops: CDR1 MNHNS, CDR2 SASEGT. V lost 7 bases and J 4 bases, leaving 7 bases between the germline ends. The CDR3 DNA follows: TGTGCCAGCAACGTCGGAGAGACCCAGTACTTC. It specifies CASNVGETQYF.

CDR3 residues: CSARGLVWTNYGYTF. The CDR3 DNA follows: TGCAGTGCTAGGGGGCTGGTTTGGACTAACTATGGCTACACCTTC. The chain recombines TRBV20-1 with TRBJ1-2; possible D gene TRBD1, 5 bases. From germline, CDR1 is DFQATT and CDR2 SNEGSKA (reference sequence). Trimming removed 3 bases at V and 0 bases at J, with 14 bases between. There are 15 residues in the CDR3.

The chain has TRBV19 and TRBJ2-2; 7 bases are a match to TRBD2. The CDR3 has 18 amino acids. Germline CDR1 and CDR2: LNHDA and SQIVND (reference sequence). The V gene end was trimmed by 8 bases and the J gene end by 1 base; junction bases not matched to a gene: 16. The CDR3 DNA follows: TGTGCCAGTTCCAGTCCAGTGGCGGGAGTGGGGAACACCGGGGAGCTGTTTTTT. Protein sequence: CASSSPVAGVGNTGELFF. The variable domain in full, completed from reference TRBV19 and TRBJ2-2, reads DGGITQSPKYLFRKEGQNVTLSCEQNLNHDAMYWYRQDPGQGLRLIYYSQIVNDFQKGDIAEGYSVSREKKESFPLTVTSAQKNPTAFYLCASSSPVAGVGNTGELFFGEGSRLTVL.

The V gene is TRBV14, the J gene TRBJ2-4; TRBD1 matches at 9 bases. This CDR3 has 16 residues. Germline assignment: CDR1 SGHDN and CDR2 FVKESK. V shed 4 bases, J shed 0 bases, and the junction held 4 bases outside the gene matches. CDR3 sequence: CASSPNRGLAKNIQYF. The CDR3 DNA follows: TGTGCCAGCAGCCCGAACAGGGGGCTAGCCAAAAACATTCAGTACTTC.

This clonotype has only one observation. The chain links TRBV6-5 to TRBJ2-5; 13 nucleotides match TRBD2. V gave up 1 base and J gave up 2 bases; unmatched junction bases: 16. The germline V gene has CDR1 MNHEY and CDR2 SVGAGI. The CDR3 covers 21 residues. CDR3 amino acids: CASSYFPFLTGTSGEQETQYF. The CDR3, as DNA: TGTGCCAGCAGTTACTTCCCTTTTCTTACAGGGACTAGCGGGGAGCAAGAGACCCAGTACTTC.

The rearrangement links TRBV7-2 to TRBJ2-1; D is perhaps TRBD1 or TRBD2 (5 bases each). Trimming left V 5 bases short and J 5 bases short, with 13 bases between. Germline V gives CDR1 SGHTA, CDR2 FQGNSA. The CDR3 covers 14 residues. The CDR3 nucleotides are TGTGCCAGCAGCCCTTACCGGGGCCACAATGAGCAGTTCTTC. This codes for CASSPYRGHNEQFF.

The gene calls are TRBV19 and TRBJ1-1; 7 bases align to TRBD1. CDR3 length equals 13 residues. Trimming at V came to 7 bases and at J to 4 bases, leaving 6 bases not matched to a gene. Per germline, CDR1 LNHDA and CDR2 SQIVND (reference sequence). The CDR3 region has the DNA TGTGCCAGTATTAAGGGGGCCGGCACTGAAGCTTTCTTT. Amino acids: CASIKGAGTEAFF.

The chain couples TRBV2 to TRBJ1-2; D might be TRBD1 (5 bases). The CDR3 spans 14 residues. V lost 4 bases, J lost 8 bases, and 17 bases lay in between. CDR1 is SNHLY, CDR2 FYNNEI, per germline. CDR3 nucleotide sequence: TGTGCCAGCAGTGGGCTTCAGGGAACGAGGGGCTACACCTTC. Encoded protein: CASSGLQGTRGYTF.